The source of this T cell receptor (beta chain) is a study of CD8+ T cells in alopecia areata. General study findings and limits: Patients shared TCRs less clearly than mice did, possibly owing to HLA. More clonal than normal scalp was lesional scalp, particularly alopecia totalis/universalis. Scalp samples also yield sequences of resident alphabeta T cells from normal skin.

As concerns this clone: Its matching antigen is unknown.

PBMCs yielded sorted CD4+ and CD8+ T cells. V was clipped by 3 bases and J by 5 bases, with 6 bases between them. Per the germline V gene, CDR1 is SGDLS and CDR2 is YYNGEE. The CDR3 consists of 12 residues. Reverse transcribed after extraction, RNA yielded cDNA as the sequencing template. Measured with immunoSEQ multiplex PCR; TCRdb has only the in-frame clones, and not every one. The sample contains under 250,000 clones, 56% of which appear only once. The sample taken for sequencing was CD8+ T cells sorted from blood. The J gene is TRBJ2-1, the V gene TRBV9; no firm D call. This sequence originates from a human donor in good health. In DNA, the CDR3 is TGTGCCAGCAGCGGGGATAACAATGAGCAGTTCTTC. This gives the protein CASSGDNNEQFF.